These T cell receptor beta chains were read from a single sample in a study of T cells after yellow fever vaccination. MiXCR was run by TCRdb on the 5' RACE reads, yielding one entry per CDR3 protein. The sample includes some 340,000 distinct CDR3 sequences, around 10% of them seen just once. Specimen: CD4+ T cells sorted from PBMCs, collected 45 days after the yellow fever booster vaccination. The receptor set was obtained from a man aged 18 to 29 who received the YFV17D yellow fever vaccine. Each CDR3 is given without its conserved first and last residue. A D gene is named only where the DNA matches it firmly.

J: TRBJ2-3; V: TRBV11-2; D: .; CDR3: ASTQRRGAVEDTQY
J: TRBJ2-1; V: TRBV7-6; D: TRBD2; CDR3: ASSLPGGEQF
J: TRBJ2-7; V: TRBV11-2; D: .; CDR3: ASTEGWTYEQY
J: TRBJ2-7; V: TRBV3-1; D: .; CDR3: ASSQRGLDYEQY
J: TRBJ1-2; V: TRBV12-3/TRBV12-4; D: .; CDR3: ASSFYPNYGYT
J: TRBJ1-1; V: TRBV4-1; D: .; CDR3: ASSLRALNTEAF
J: TRBJ1-3; V: TRBV10-3; D: .; CDR3: AISGKSGSSGNTIY
J: TRBJ2-1; V: TRBV7-2; D: TRBD1; CDR3: ATRGQGGNNEQF
J: TRBJ2-5; V: TRBV13; D: .; CDR3: ASSWGLVKETQY
J: TRBJ2-1; V: TRBV10-3; D: TRBD1; CDR3: AIPGQGGNEQF
J: TRBJ1-1; V: TRBV7-2; D: .; CDR3: ASSKSGLGTEAF
J: TRBJ2-7; V: TRBV10-2; D: TRBD2; CDR3: ASSLLSGAGYEQY
J: TRBJ2-2; V: TRBV5-1; D: .; CDR3: ASSRDPTNTGELI
J: TRBJ1-2; V: TRBV20-1; D: TRBD1; CDR3: SAPGQGAFGYT
J: TRBJ2-2; V: TRBV21-1; D: .; CDR3: ASQKGRVTGELF
J: TRBJ1-6; V: TRBV7-9; D: TRBD1; CDR3: ASSLSGGQGNSPLH
J: TRBJ1-2; V: TRBV6-5; D: .; CDR3: ASSYSGRGAYYGYT
J: TRBJ1-6; V: TRBV5-5; D: .; CDR3: ASSLQGRNSPLH
J: TRBJ2-5; V: TRBV25-1; D: .; CDR3: ASSDRHSVQETQY
J: TRBJ1-6; V: TRBV4-2; D: .; CDR3: ASSQDRDGPLH
J: TRBJ2-2; V: TRBV5-1; D: .; CDR3: ASSLDPGLAGELF
J: TRBJ1-2; V: TRBV20-1; D: .; CDR3: SARQPGLRNWGYGYT
J: TRBJ1-1; V: TRBV7-9; D: .; CDR3: ASSPHRPNTEAF
J: TRBJ2-1; V: TRBV4-3; D: TRBD1; CDR3: ASSQTTGVTDEQF
J: TRBJ2-3; V: TRBV11-1; D: .; CDR3: ASSLEPGEDTQY
J: TRBJ2-7; V: TRBV12-3/TRBV12-4; D: TRBD1; CDR3: ATIGQGGYEQY
J: TRBJ2-2; V: TRBV6-6; D: .; CDR3: ASSYVGTGELF
J: TRBJ1-1; V: TRBV6-6; D: .; CDR3: ASSYTDAAF
J: TRBJ2-3; V: TRBV7-9; D: .; CDR3: ASSLGTPGDTQY
J: TRBJ2-2; V: TRBV3-1; D: .; CDR3: ASSQDGNTGELF
J: TRBJ1-6; V: TRBV12-3/TRBV12-4; D: TRBD1; CDR3: ASRAGTGINNSPLH
J: TRBJ1-5; V: TRBV7-6; D: .; CDR3: ASSLEDGRGPQH
J: TRBJ2-3; V: TRBV4-3; D: .; CDR3: ASSQGGSITDTQY
J: TRBJ2-5; V: TRBV15; D: TRBD2; CDR3: ATSRDSSGVTQY
J: TRBJ1-4; V: TRBV7-9; D: .; CDR3: ASSSDTATGEKLF
J: TRBJ2-7; V: TRBV5-1; D: .; CDR3: ASSPWAGYEQY
J: TRBJ2-3; V: TRBV20-1; D: TRBD1; CDR3: SAKRLEGAADTQY
J: TRBJ1-2; V: TRBV7-2; D: TRBD1; CDR3: ASSSANRGGYT
J: TRBJ1-1; V: TRBV10-3; D: .; CDR3: AIRGEGTEAF
J: TRBJ2-5; V: TRBV9; D: TRBD2; CDR3: ASSVLAGNVGETQY
J: TRBJ1-1; V: TRBV19; D: .; CDR3: ASSIDRFTEAF
J: TRBJ2-5; V: TRBV6-2/TRBV6-3; D: TRBD2; CDR3: ASRQLAGLQETQY
J: TRBJ1-2; V: TRBV20-1; D: .; CDR3: SATGTDTGMGYT
J: TRBJ2-4; V: TRBV5-1; D: TRBD1; CDR3: ASSLAGTGSNIQY
J: TRBJ2-5; V: TRBV5-1; D: .; CDR3: ASSLGSGPQETQY
J: TRBJ1-4; V: TRBV7-2; D: .; CDR3: ASSLGPRREKLF